This entry concerns a single TCR beta chain. Its antigen is still unknown. The entry originates in a study of shared clonotypes between healthy human individuals. Study information: CD4 naive and CD4 memory each took three plates per donor, while CD8 naive took two and CD8 memory one.

This table comes from immunoSEQ multiplex PCR, and its TCRdb copy is limited to in-frame clones, with some not included. The profile shows about 1.5 million clones, approximately 98% of them singletons. Trimming at V came to 4 bases and at J to 1 base, leaving 11 bases not matched to a gene. Germline lookup yields CDR1 SEHNR and CDR2 FQNEAQ (reference sequence). This CDR3 has 18 residues. Study-wide points: Clonotype sharing among donors was expected to depend on sequencing depth.

The V and J genes are TRBV7-9 and TRBJ2-5; 11 bases are shared with TRBD2. The receptor was isolated from a man between 25 and 39 years old in good health. The sequenced sample was naive CD4+ T cells sorted from blood. Indicated subset: CD45RA+ positively selected. The CDR3 here is CASSSRVTSGRPQETQYF. CDR3 coding DNA: TGTGCCAGCAGCTCTAGAGTCACTAGCGGGAGACCCCAAGAGACCCAGTACTTC.